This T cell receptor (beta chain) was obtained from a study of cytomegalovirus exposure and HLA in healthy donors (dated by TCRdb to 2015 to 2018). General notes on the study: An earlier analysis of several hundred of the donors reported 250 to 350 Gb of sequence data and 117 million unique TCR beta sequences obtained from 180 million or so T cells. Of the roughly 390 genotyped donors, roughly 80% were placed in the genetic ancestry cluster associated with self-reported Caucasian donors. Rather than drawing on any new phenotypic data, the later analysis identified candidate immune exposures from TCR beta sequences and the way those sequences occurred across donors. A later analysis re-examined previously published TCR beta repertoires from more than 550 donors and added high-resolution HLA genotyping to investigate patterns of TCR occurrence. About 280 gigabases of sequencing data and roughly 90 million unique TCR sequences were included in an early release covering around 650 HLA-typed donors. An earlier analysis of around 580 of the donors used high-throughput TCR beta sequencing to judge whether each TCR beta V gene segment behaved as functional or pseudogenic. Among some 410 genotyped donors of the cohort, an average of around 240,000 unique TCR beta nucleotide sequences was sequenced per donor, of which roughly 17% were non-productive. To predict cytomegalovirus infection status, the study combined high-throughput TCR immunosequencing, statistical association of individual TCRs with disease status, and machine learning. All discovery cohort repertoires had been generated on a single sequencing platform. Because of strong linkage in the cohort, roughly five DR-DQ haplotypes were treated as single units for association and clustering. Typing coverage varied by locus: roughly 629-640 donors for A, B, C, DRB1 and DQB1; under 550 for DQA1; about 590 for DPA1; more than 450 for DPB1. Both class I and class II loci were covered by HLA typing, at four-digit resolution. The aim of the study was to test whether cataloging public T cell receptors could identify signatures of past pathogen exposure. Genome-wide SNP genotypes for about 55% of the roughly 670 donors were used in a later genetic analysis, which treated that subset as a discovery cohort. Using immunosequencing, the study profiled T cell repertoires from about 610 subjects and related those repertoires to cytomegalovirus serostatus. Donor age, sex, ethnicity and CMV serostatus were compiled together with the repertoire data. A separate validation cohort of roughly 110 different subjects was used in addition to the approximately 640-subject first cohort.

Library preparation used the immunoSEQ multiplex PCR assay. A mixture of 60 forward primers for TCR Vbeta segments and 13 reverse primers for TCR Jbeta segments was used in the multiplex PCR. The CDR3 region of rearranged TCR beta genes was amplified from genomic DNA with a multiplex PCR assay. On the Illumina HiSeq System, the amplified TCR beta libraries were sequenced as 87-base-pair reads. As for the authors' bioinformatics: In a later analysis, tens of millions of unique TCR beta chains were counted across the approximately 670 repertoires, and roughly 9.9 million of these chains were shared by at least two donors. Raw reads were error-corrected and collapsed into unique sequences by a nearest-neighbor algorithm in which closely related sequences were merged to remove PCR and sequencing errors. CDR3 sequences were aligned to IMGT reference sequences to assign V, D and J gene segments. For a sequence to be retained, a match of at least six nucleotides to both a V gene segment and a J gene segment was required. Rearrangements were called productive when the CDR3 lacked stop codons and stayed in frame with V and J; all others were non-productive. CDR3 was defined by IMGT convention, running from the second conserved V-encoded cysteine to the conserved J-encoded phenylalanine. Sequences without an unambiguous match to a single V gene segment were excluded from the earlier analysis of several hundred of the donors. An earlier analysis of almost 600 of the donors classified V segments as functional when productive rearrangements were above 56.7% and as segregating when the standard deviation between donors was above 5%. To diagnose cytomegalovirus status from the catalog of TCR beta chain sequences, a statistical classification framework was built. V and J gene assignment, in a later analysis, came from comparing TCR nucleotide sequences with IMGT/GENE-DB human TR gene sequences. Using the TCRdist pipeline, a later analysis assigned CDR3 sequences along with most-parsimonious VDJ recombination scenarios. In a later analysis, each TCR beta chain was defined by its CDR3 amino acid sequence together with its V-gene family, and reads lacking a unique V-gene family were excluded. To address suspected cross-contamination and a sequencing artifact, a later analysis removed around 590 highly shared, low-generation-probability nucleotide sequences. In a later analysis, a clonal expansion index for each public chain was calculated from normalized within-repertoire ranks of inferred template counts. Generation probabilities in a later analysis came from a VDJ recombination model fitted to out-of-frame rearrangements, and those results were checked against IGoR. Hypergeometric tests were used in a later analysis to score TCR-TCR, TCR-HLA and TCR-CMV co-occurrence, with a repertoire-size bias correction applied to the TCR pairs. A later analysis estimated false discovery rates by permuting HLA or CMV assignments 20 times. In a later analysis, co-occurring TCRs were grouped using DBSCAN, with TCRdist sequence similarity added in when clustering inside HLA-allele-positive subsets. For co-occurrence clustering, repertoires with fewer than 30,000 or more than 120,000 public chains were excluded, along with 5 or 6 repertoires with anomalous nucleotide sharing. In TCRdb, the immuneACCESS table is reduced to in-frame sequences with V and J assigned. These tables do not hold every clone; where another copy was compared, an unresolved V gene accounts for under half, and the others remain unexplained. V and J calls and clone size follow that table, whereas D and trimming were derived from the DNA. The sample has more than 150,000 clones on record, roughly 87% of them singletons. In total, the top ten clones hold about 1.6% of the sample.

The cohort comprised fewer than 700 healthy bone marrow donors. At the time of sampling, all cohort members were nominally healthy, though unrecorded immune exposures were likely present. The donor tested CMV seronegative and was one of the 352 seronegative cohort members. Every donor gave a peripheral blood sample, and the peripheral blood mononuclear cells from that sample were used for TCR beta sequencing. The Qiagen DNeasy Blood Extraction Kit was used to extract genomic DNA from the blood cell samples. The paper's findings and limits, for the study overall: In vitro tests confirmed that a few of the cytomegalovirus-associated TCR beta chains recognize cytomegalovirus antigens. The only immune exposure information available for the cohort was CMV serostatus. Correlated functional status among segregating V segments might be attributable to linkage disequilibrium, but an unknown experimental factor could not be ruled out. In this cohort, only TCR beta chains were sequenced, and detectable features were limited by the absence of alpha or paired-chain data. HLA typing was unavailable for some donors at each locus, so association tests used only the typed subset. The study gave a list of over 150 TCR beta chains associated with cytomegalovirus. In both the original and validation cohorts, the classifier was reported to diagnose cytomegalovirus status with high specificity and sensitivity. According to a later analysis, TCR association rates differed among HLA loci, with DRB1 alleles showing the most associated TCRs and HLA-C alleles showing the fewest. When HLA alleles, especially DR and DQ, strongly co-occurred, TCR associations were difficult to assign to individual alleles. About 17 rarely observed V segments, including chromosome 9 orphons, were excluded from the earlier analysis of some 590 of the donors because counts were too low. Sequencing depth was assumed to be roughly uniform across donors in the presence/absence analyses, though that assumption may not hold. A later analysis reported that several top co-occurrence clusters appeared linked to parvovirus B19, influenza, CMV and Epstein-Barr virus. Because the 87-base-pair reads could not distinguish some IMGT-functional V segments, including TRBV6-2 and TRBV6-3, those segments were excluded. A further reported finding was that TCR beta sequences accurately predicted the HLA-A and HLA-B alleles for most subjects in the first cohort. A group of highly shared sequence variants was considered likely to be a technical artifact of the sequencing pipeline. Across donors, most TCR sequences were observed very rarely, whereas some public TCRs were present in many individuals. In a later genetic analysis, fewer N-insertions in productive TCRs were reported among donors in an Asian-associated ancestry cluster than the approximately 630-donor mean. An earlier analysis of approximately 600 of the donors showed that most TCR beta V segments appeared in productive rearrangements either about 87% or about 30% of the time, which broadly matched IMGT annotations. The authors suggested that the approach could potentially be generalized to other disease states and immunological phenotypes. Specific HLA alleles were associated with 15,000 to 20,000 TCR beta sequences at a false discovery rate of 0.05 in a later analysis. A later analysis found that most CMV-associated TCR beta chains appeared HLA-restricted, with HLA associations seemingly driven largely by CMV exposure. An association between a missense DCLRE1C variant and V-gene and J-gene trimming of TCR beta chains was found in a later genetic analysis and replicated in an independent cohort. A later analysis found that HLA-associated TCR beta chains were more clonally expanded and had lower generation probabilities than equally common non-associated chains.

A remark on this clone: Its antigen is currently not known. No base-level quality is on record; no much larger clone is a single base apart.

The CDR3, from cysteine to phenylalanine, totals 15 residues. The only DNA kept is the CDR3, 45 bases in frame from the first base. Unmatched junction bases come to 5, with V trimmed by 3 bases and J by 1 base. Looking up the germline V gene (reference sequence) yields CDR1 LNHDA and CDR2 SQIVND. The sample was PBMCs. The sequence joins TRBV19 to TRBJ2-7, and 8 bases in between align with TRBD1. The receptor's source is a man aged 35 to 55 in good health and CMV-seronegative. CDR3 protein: CASSISTGVSYEQYF. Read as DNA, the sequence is TGTGCCAGTAGTATCTCGACAGGGGTTTCCTACGAGCAGTACTTC.